This T cell receptor (beta chain) was recovered during a study of T-cell reconstitution after alpha-beta-depleted transplantation in children. The library targeted TCRbeta and was prepared with unique molecular identifiers. TCRdb fed the PCR reads into MiXCR, producing one record per CDR3 protein. The sample comprises approximately 520,000 distinct CDR3 sequences, 30% to 35% of which are singletons, and less than 2.5% rests with the top ten. Trimming cost V 5 bases and J 4 bases, with 8 bases left between them. CDR1 and CDR2 (germline): SGHTA, FQGNSA. The CDR3 is made up of 12 amino acids. The chain uses TRBV7-2 and TRBJ2-5; the D is unclear. The TCR originated in a human donor who donated a stem cell graft to a child with aplastic anemia. This specimen consisted of PBMCs from the stem cell graft donor, obtained from the stem cell graft. CDR3 nucleotides: TGTGCCAGCAGCACTTATGGAGAGACCCAGTACTTC. This gives the protein CASSTYGETQYF.